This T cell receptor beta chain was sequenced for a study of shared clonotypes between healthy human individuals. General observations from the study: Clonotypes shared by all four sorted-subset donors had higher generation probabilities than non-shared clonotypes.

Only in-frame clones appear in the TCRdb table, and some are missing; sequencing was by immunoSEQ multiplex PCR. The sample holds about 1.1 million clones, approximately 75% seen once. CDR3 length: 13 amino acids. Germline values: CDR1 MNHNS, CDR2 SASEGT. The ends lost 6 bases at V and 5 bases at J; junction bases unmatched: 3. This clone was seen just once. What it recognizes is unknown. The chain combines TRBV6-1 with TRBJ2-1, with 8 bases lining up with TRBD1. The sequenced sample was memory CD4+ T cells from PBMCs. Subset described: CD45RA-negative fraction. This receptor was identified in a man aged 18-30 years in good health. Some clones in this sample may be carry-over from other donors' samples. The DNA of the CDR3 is TGTGCCAGCAGAACAGGGGGACACAATGAGCAGTTCTTC. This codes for CASRTGGHNEQFF.